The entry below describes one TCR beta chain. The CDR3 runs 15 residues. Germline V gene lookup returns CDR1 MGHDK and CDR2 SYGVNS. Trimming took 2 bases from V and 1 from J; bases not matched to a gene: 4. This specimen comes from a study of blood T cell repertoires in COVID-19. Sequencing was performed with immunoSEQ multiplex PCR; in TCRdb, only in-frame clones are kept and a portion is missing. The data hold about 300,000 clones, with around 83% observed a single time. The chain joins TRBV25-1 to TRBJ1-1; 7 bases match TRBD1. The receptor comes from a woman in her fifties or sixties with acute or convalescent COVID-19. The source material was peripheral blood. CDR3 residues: CASSEPRTGNTEAFF. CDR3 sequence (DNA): TGTGCCAGCAGTGAACCCCGGACAGGGAACACTGAAGCTTTCTTT.